The present entry profiles one TCR beta chain with its context. In the original workflow: Amplification of reference gene primers was used by the study to estimate nucleated cell counts. Sequenced by immunoSEQ multiplex PCR; TCRdb stores in-frame clones only, minus some. Clone size and V and J calls were adopted from that table, with D and trimming inferred from the DNA. The sample includes a few hundred thousand clones, about 86% of them seen just once. This sample was included in a study of blood T cell repertoires in COVID-19. Study details: Some COVID-19 samples were acute and others convalescent; all came from the United States, Italy and Spain. From T cells, B-cell-depleted T cells, or PBMCs came the material, which was cDNA or gDNA.

In germline, CDR1 is SGHKS, CDR2 YYEKEE (reference sequence). The V and J ends lost 2 bases and 5 bases respectively, with 13 bases between them. CDR3 length equals 14 residues. The sequenced sample consisted of peripheral blood. This chain uses TRBV5-5 with TRBJ2-5; possible D gene TRBD2, 5 bases. The origin of this receptor is a man aged 18 to 29 with active or convalescent COVID-19. The CDR3 is CASSFSWGEETQYF. CDR3 sequence (DNA): TGTGCCAGCAGCTTCTCGTGGGGAGAGGAGACCCAGTACTTC.